Listed below are T cell receptor beta chains from one sample, sequenced in a study of graft-versus-host responses after intestinal transplantation. Antigens of these TCRs are unknown. TCRdb keeps only in-frame clones here, not all; method: immunoSEQ multiplex PCR. The sample yields approximately 90,000 clones, about four fifths seen once. The source was unstimulated CD4+ T cells sorted from spleen or lymph node cells, collected before intestinal transplant. These receptors were taken from a human donor who received an intestinal transplant. CDR3s include the opening cysteine and the closing phenylalanine or tryptophan. Each record gives: clone size, V gene, J gene, D gene, CDR3 DNA, CDR3 protein. D genes are given only for firm matches. Clone size appears in some rows only: once, few, many, or a class for an expanded clone.

size: few; V: TRBV5-1; J: TRBJ2-5; D: NA; DNA: TGCGCCAGCAGCTTAATTCCGGGGGAGACCCAGTACTTC; CDR3: CASSLIPGETQYF
size: once; V: TRBV5-1; J: TRBJ1-4; D: NA; DNA: TGCGCCAGCAGCTTGGCCGGGGGTTTACATGAAAAACTGTTTTTT; CDR3: CASSLAGGLHEKLFF
size: NA; V: TRBV30; J: TRBJ1-5; D: TRBD1; DNA: TGTGCCTGGGCGGACAGGGACGATCAGCCCCAGCATTTT; CDR3: CAWADRDDQPQHF
size: NA; V: TRBV27; J: TRBJ1-6; D: NA; DNA: TGTGCCAGCAGTTTGGGGAGGGACTCACCCCTCCACTTT; CDR3: CASSLGRDSPLHF
size: NA; V: TRBV5-1; J: TRBJ2-3; D: NA; DNA: TGCGCCAGCAGCCCCCGTGTAGGAGCGGGCGGCACAGATACGCAGTATTTT; CDR3: CASSPRVGAGGTDTQYF
size: NA; V: TRBV29-1; J: TRBJ2-3; D: TRBD2; DNA: TGCAGCGTCCGCAGCGGGAGTGAGTGGGATACGCAGTATTTT; CDR3: CSVRSGSEWDTQYF
size: NA; V: TRBV11-2; J: TRBJ2-1; D: TRBD2; DNA: TGTGCCAGCAGCTCACTGACTAGCGTATACAATGAGCAGTTCTTC; CDR3: CASSSLTSVYNEQFF
size: NA; V: TRBV7-8; J: TRBJ2-7; D: NA; DNA: TGTGCCAGCAGCTTAGCGTTTGTAGGGAGCACCGGCTCCTACGAGCAGTACTTC; CDR3: CASSLAFVGSTGSYEQYF
size: NA; V: TRBV5-1; J: TRBJ2-5; D: TRBD1; DNA: TGCGCCAGCAGCTTGAACACAGGGGGCCAAGAGACCCAGTACTTC; CDR3: CASSLNTGGQETQYF
size: NA; V: TRBV5-1; J: TRBJ2-5; D: TRBD1; DNA: TGCGCCAGCAGCACCAGACCGGACAGGGGGCCGGAGACCCAGTACTTC; CDR3: CASSTRPDRGPETQYF
size: few; V: TRBV5-1; J: TRBJ1-5; D: TRBD1; DNA: TGCGCCAGCAGCTTGGGGGGACAGAGCAATCAGCCCCAGCATTTT; CDR3: CASSLGGQSNQPQHF
size: few; V: TRBV20-1; J: TRBJ2-7; D: NA; DNA: TGCAGTGCTGACAAATACGAGCAGTACTTC; CDR3: CSADKYEQYF
size: NA; V: TRBV11-3; J: TRBJ1-2; D: TRBD1; DNA: TGTGCCAGCAGCCGGGACAGGACTTATGGCTACACCTTC; CDR3: CASSRDRTYGYTF
size: NA; V: TRBV5-4; J: TRBJ2-5; D: TRBD1; DNA: TGTGCCAGCGGGACAGGGGGGTTGGGGACCCAGTACTTC; CDR3: CASGTGGLGTQYF
size: once; V: TRBV7-9; J: TRBJ1-4; D: TRBD1; DNA: TGTGCCAGCAGGGCAGGGGGCCATAATGAAAAACTGTTTTTT; CDR3: CASRAGGHNEKLFF
size: NA; V: TRBV10-3; J: TRBJ2-7; D: NA; DNA: TGTGCCATCAGTGCCGGACCCCCCGGAGGCGAGCAGTACTTC; CDR3: CAISAGPPGGEQYF
size: NA; V: TRBV19; J: TRBJ1-6; D: TRBD1; DNA: TGTGCCAGTAACTTGGGACAGTCCGAGTCCTATAATTCACCCCTCCACTTT; CDR3: CASNLGQSESYNSPLHF
size: NA; V: TRBV6-5; J: TRBJ1-2; D: NA; DNA: TGTGCCAGCAGTTCCCCCCGGGACAAGATCTATGGCTACACCTTC; CDR3: CASSSPRDKIYGYTF
size: NA; V: TRBV7-8; J: TRBJ2-5; D: NA; DNA: TGTGCCAGCAGCCAGTACCAAGAGACCCAGTACTTC; CDR3: CASSQYQETQYF
size: NA; V: TRBV5-6; J: TRBJ2-7; D: NA; DNA: TGTGCCAGCAGCTCTCCGCATAATTTGGACGGGGTCGAGCAGTACTTC; CDR3: CASSSPHNLDGVEQYF
size: NA; V: TRBV4-1; J: TRBJ2-4; D: NA; DNA: TGCGCCAGCAGCCAAAGGGGTCCTCTGGCCAAAAACATTCAGTACTTC; CDR3: CASSQRGPLAKNIQYF
size: NA; V: TRBV19; J: TRBJ1-4; D: TRBD1; DNA: TGTGCCAGTAGTATGGGACAGGGTAATGAAAAACTGTTTTTT; CDR3: CASSMGQGNEKLFF